These 10 T cell receptor beta chains originate from one sample sequenced in a study of cytomegalovirus exposure and HLA in healthy donors (TCRdb year 2017). Receptors were amplified or captured by the immunoSEQ multiplex PCR assay. For the multiplex PCR, a mixture combining 60 forward primers for TCR Vbeta segments and 13 reverse primers for TCR Jbeta segments was used. The clones in this table, taken by TCRdb from immuneACCESS, are in-frame only. Not every clone is retained; where verified, under half of the shortfall comes from an unresolved V gene, and the cause of the rest is unknown. The sample yields over 150,000 clones; 70% to 90% were counted once. The top ten clones comprise about 1.9% of the sample. Sequences were obtained from PBMCs. The receptor set was obtained from a woman aged 18-35 years in good health and CMV-seronegative.

The V call is TRBV7-2, the J call TRBJ2-1; 8 bases line up with TRBD2. V trimming: 1 base; J trimming: 5 bases; junction bases outside the gene matches: 7. This CDR3 region has 16 residues. Per the germline V gene, CDR1 is SGHTA and CDR2 is FQGNSA. The CDR3 bases are TGTGCCAGCAGCTTAGATAGCGGGGAGGGGGACAATGAGCAGTTCTTC. This sequence encodes CASSLDSGEGDNEQFF.

The rearrangement links TRBV4-1 to TRBJ1-6, with D tentatively TRBD1 (5 bases). The V end lost 1 base, the J end lost 7 bases, and 14 bases lay between the germline ends. This CDR3 region has 16 residues. Germline lookup yields CDR1 MGHRA and CDR2 YSYEKL. The chain's CDR3 is CASSQVLGHVNSPLHF. CDR3 DNA: TGCGCCAGCAGCCAAGTCTTGGGGCATGTAAATTCACCCCTCCACTTT.

CDR3 sequence reads: CASRTSGRADYNEQFF. The CDR3 DNA reads as TGTGCCAGCAGGACTAGCGGGAGGGCCGACTACAATGAGCAGTTCTTC. This chain uses TRBV6-6 with TRBJ2-1, with 14 bases aligning to TRBD2. This CDR3 region has 16 residues. J gave up 3 bases and V 6 bases, and 4 bases lay outside the gene matches. Germline V gene data show CDR1 as MNHNY and CDR2 as SVGAGI (reference sequence).

The chain is built from TRBV19 and TRBJ1-6; D not certain. The V and J ends lost 1 base and 10 bases respectively, with 11 bases between them. The CDR3 is 14 residues long. The germline V gene encodes CDR1 LNHDA and CDR2 SQIVND (reference sequence). The CDR3 DNA reads as TGTGCCAGTAGTATAGGAACAGTATCCTCACCCCTCCACTTT. This sequence encodes CASSIGTVSSPLHF.

The CDR3 sequence is CASSSPGQGNYGYTF. CDR3 in DNA: TGTGCCAGCAGTTCGCCGGGACAGGGCAACTATGGCTACACCTTC. This sequence joins TRBV6-5 and TRBJ1-2; TRBD1 matches 9 bases. This CDR3 is built from 15 residues. Germline lookup yields CDR1 MNHEY and CDR2 SVGAGI. The V and J ends lost 4 bases and 2 bases, in that order; junction bases with no gene match: 5.

Turning to this clone: Other nucleotide sequences in the sample specify the same CDR3. The chain links TRBV9 to TRBJ2-1; D uncertain. CDR1 and CDR2 from the germline V gene are SGDLS and YYNGEE. This CDR3 is built from 12 residues. Trimming stripped 0 bases from V and 5 bases from J, with 3 bases between. The CDR3 DNA is TGTGCCAGCAGCGTAGCGGACAATGAGCAGTTCTTC. Protein sequence: CASSVADNEQFF.

The chain carries TRBV2 and TRBJ1-2; maybe TRBD1 (6 bases). The CDR3 spans 14 residues. V shed 4 bases and J shed 2 bases, with 11 bases lying between them. Germline assignment: CDR1 SNHLY and CDR2 FYNNEI. The CDR3 here is CASSGYRANYGYTF. CDR3 nucleotide sequence: TGTGCCAGCAGTGGATACAGGGCAAACTATGGCTACACCTTC.

This rearrangement joins TRBV28 to TRBJ2-7; the match to TRBD2 covers 9 bases. The CDR3 covers 13 residues. Germline CDR1 and CDR2: MDHEN and SYDVKM. J was trimmed by 6 bases and V by 6 bases; bases with no gene match: 6. This chain's CDR3 is CASRTSGFAEQYF. DNA for the CDR3: TGTGCCAGCAGGACTAGCGGCTTCGCCGAGCAGTACTTC.

The gene calls are TRBV9 and TRBJ2-7, with 13 nucleotides matching TRBD2. Germline assignment: CDR1 SGDLS and CDR2 YYNGEE. The CDR3 loop spans 16 amino acids. Unmatched junction bases numbered 7, after V lost 4 bases and J lost 3 bases. The CDR3 loop reads CASSIGTSGTYYEQYF. The CDR3 DNA follows: TGTGCCAGCAGCATAGGGACTAGCGGGACGTACTACGAGCAGTACTTC.

The rearrangement uses TRBV19 and TRBJ1-5; TRBD1 is a possible D gene (6 bases). The CDR3 has 14 amino acids. V dropped 1 base and J dropped 9 bases, with 13 bases sitting between them. The germline V gene encodes CDR1 LNHDA and CDR2 SQIVND (reference sequence). The CDR3 sequence is CASSIGRGARPQHF. The DNA of the CDR3 is TGTGCCAGTAGTATAGGGCGGGGGGCTCGGCCCCAGCATTTT.